This T cell receptor (beta chain) stems from a study of vaccination and CD4 T cells after COVID-19. Germline V CDR1 and CDR2: SGHAT, FQNNGV. V was pared by 5 bases and J by 1 base, with 9 bases between. The CDR3 spans 14 residues. With the Oncomine TCR Beta short-read assay, DNA from cultured CD4+ T cells was sequenced. MiXCR, run by TCRdb on the PCR reads, gives a single entry per CDR3 protein. The sample includes about 13,000 distinct CDR3 sequences, around 60% of them seen just once. Concerning this clonotype: The antigen is unknown.

Documented treatment: approximately 11-day PBMC culture with coronavirus spike peptide pools or control peptides (ViraFEST assay). Negative selection isolated the CD4+ T cells once the cells had been cultured for approximately ten days. Sequences were derived from cultured CD4+ T cells from blood, sampled after SARS-CoV-2 vaccination. The source of this sequence is a human donor with COVID-19. V usage is TRBV11-2 and J usage is TRBJ2-1; TRBD1 might be the D (6 bases). The CDR3 nucleotides are TGTGCCAGCAGCCTAGGGGGTTCCTACAATGAGCAGTTCTTC. As protein: CASSLGGSYNEQFF.